This paragraph covers one TCR beta chain sequence. Participant ages covered roughly 18 to 89 years across 25 or so US areas. Clinical history reported by participants formed the basis on which cohorts were assigned. This table comes from immunoSEQ multiplex PCR, and its TCRdb copy is limited to in-frame clones, with some not included. The repertoire has roughly 200,000 clones, roughly 90% of them found once; the top ten carry approximately 10%. The source of the sample is a study of blood T cell repertoires in COVID-19. CDR3 size: 14 residues. V was pared by 2 bases and J by 4 bases, with 0 bases of the junction left unmatched. CDR1 SNHLY and CDR2 FYNNEI come from the germline V gene.

The sequenced material came from PBMCs or T cells enriched from blood (not recorded which). The sequence came from a man between 18 and 29 years old with acute COVID-19. The chain recombines TRBV2 with TRBJ2-3; 10 bases align to TRBD2. The CDR3: CASSELAGADTQYF. The CDR3 DNA reads TGTGCCAGCAGTGAACTAGCGGGAGCAGATACGCAGTATTTT.